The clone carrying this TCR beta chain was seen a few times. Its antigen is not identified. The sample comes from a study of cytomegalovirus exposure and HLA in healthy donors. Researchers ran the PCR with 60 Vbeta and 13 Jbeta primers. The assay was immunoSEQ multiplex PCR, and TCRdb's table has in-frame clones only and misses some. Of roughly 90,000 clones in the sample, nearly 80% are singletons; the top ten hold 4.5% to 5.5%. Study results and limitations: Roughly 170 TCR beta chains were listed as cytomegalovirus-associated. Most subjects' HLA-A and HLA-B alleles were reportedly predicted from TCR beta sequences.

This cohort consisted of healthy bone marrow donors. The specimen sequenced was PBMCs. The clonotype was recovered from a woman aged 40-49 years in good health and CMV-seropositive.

Here the CDR3 reads CSANIDYGYTF. Here the CDR3 DNA reads TGCAGTGCCAACATTGACTATGGCTACACCTTC. The chain uses TRBV20-1 and TRBJ1-2, with no clear D. The CDR3 length is 11 residues. V lost 6 bases and J lost 3, with 8 bases in between. Germline lookup yields CDR1 DFQATT and CDR2 SNEGSKA (reference sequence).